These 23 T cell receptor beta chains originate from one sample sequenced in a study of beta chain features in type 1 diabetes. The investigators reverse transcribed all of the isolated RNA, so they sequenced expressed TCRB transcripts. Data came from immunoSEQ multiplex PCR; TCRdb stores just in-frame clones and leaves some out. The sample gives fewer than 250,000 clones, 55% to 70% of which show up once; 0.053% is in the top ten. Sequences were obtained from naive CD4+ T cells from blood. All receptors derive from a man aged 30 to 39 in good health.

The chain recombines TRBV29-1 with TRBJ2-5; no clear D. Trimming pared 4 bases from V and 3 bases from J, leaving 9 bases between. CDR1 is SQVTM and CDR2 is ANQGSEA in the germline V gene. The CDR3 consists of 12 residues. CDR3 region: CSVGRQEETQYF. The CDR3 nucleotides are TGCAGCGTTGGGCGCCAGGAAGAGACCCAGTACTTC.

There are a few counts of this clone. DNA of the CDR3: TGCAGCGTTGAAGAAAGCGGGAGTGATGAGCAGTTCTTC. Its translation: CSVEESGSDEQFF. This chain joins TRBV29-1 and TRBJ2-1; 8 bases fit TRBD2. CDR3 length equals 13 residues. Germline V gene sequence: CDR1 SQVTM, CDR2 ANQGSEA. Trimming at V came to 0 bases and at J to 8 bases, leaving 3 bases not matched to a gene.

This clone was recorded a few times. The chain joins TRBV7-9 to TRBJ2-7, with D possibly being TRBD1 (6 bases). V was pared by 4 bases and J by 3 bases, with 13 bases between. Germline V lookup: CDR1 SEHNR, CDR2 FQNEAQ (reference sequence). This CDR3 has 14 residues. The CDR3 DNA follows: TGTGCCAGCAGCTCCGCCAGGACAGACTACGAGCAGTACTTC. This gives the protein CASSSARTDYEQYF.

This clone was counted only a few times. Other nucleotide sequences in the sample specify the same CDR3. This chain connects TRBV29-1 to TRBJ1-5; TRBD1 is a possible D gene (5 bases). CDR1 and CDR2 from the germline V gene are SQVTM and ANQGSEA. The CDR3 extends over 11 amino acids. The germline V and J ends were trimmed by 4 bases and 5 bases, with 6 bases remaining between them. The CDR3 loop is CSVGGDQPQHF. Written as DNA, the CDR3 is TGCAGCGTTGGGGGGGATCAGCCCCAGCATTTT.

In DNA form, the CDR3 reads TGCAGCGTGGTGACAGTGTCCTACGAGCAGTACTTC. Translating gives CSVVTVSYEQYF. V is TRBV29-1 and J is TRBJ2-7; perhaps TRBD1 as D (5 bases). Trimming shortened V by 6 bases and J by 1 base, and 10 bases separated the two germline ends. This CDR3 is 12 amino acids long. Germline CDR1 reads SQVTM; CDR2 reads ANQGSEA.

This chain joins TRBV23-1 and TRBJ2-4; 7 nucleotides match TRBD1. TRBV23-1 is given ORF status, its function remaining uncertain. This CDR3 has 16 residues. J lost 2 bases, V lost 4 bases, and 8 bases had no gene match. CDR3 loop: CASSPWTGDSKNIQYF. The CDR3, as DNA: TGCGCCAGCAGTCCCTGGACAGGAGATTCCAAAAACATTCAGTACTTC.

This clone occurred once. The V gene is TRBV30, the J gene TRBJ2-7; weak D call: TRBD1 (6 bases). Germline V gene lookup returns CDR1 GTSNPN and CDR2 SVGIG (reference sequence). V was clipped by 2 bases and J by 6 bases, with 14 bases between them. This CDR3 is 13 amino acids long. The CDR3 DNA sequence: TGTGCCTGGAGTTCGGACAGAGTAAGCGAGCAGTACTTC. Protein sequence: CAWSSDRVSEQYF.

The chain recombines TRBV27 with TRBJ2-2; D tentatively reads TRBD1 or TRBD2 (5 bases each). The CDR3 is made up of 14 amino acids. Trimming pared 2 bases from V and 3 bases from J, leaving 7 bases between. The germline V gene has CDR1 MNHEY and CDR2 SMNVEV (reference sequence). In nucleotides, the CDR3 is TGTGCCAGCAGTTTAGAGGGGCACACCGGGGAGCTGTTTTTT. This translates into CASSLEGHTGELFF.

The rearrangement uses TRBV25-1 and TRBJ2-7; a weak D match, TRBD2 (6 bases). The CDR3 runs to 12 residues. CDR1 and CDR2 from the germline V gene are MGHDK and SYGVNS. With 5 bases removed from V and 6 bases from J, the gap between germline ends came to 11 bases. The CDR3 sequence: CASSREVSEQYF. In DNA, the CDR3 is TGTGCCAGCAGTAGGGAGGTTAGCGAGCAGTACTTC.

This chain uses TRBV7-2 with TRBJ2-5, with 9 bases fitting TRBD1. Germline values: CDR1 SGHTA, CDR2 FQGNSA. The CDR3 has 16 amino acids. V was clipped by 5 bases and J by 5 bases; unmatched bases: 12. DNA of the CDR3: TGTGCCAGCAGCCCGGCCGGGACAGGGCCCAGGGAGACCCAGTACTTC. Amino acid sequence: CASSPAGTGPRETQYF.

The V call is TRBV29-1, the J call TRBJ1-1; D gene unclear. The CDR3 is 13 residues long. Germline CDR1 and CDR2: SQVTM and ANQGSEA. Trimming pared 6 bases from V and 0 bases from J, leaving 11 bases between. The CDR3 is CSVAKLLNTEAFF. CDR3 DNA: TGCAGCGTCGCGAAGCTGCTGAACACTGAAGCTTTCTTT.

The chain employs TRBV30 and TRBJ2-3, with D possibly matching TRBD2 (6 bases). V lost 3 bases, J lost 2 bases, and 12 bases lay in between. Germline CDR1 GTSNPN, CDR2 SVGIG (reference sequence). There are 14 residues in the CDR3. CDR3 sequence reads: CAWRPTSFTDTQYF. In DNA, the CDR3 is TGTGCCTGGAGACCGACTAGTTTCACAGATACGCAGTATTTT.

The chain couples TRBV7-8 to TRBJ2-7; D gene unclear. CDR1 SGHVS and CDR2 FQNEAQ come from the germline V gene. With 2 bases removed from V and 2 bases from J, the gap between germline ends came to 13 bases. CDR3 length equals 15 residues. Written as DNA, the CDR3 is TGTGCCAGCAGCTTACTCCTGGAAGAGACCTACGAGCAGTACTTC. This translates into CASSLLLEETYEQYF.

The chain employs TRBV5-1 and TRBJ2-1; 15 positions match TRBD2. Germline CDR1 SGHRS, CDR2 YFSETQ. The CDR3 totals 17 residues. Losses at the gene ends were 3 bases for V and 5 bases for J; bases not matched to a gene: 6. DNA for the CDR3: TGCGCCAGCAGCTACGCCGGGACTAGCGGGGGGAACAATGAGCAGTTCTTC. The encoded protein is CASSYAGTSGGNNEQFF.

This clone was observed a single time. The chain recombines TRBV5-4 with TRBJ2-5; the D gene is possibly TRBD2 (5 bases). Germline V lookup: CDR1 SGHNT, CDR2 YYREEE (reference sequence). V was clipped by 5 bases and J by 2 bases, with 13 bases between them. The CDR3 extends over 14 amino acids. The CDR3 sequence is CASSRGLEQETQYF. CDR3 DNA: TGTGCCAGCAGTCGCGGACTGGAACAAGAGACCCAGTACTTC.

V usage is TRBV25-1 and J usage is TRBJ2-7; TRBD1 is a possible D gene (5 bases). V lost 7 bases to trimming and J lost 5 bases, with 12 bases between them. The CDR3 runs 12 residues. Germline V gene data show CDR1 as MGHDK and CDR2 as SYGVNS. In DNA, the CDR3 is TGTGCCAGCACCAGGGTTGGGGACGAGCAGTACTTC. Residues: CASTRVGDEQYF.

The count of this clone is one. The rearrangement joins TRBV7-2 to TRBJ1-5; 8 nucleotides match TRBD1. The CDR3 consists of 14 residues. The germline V gene has CDR1 SGHTA and CDR2 FQGNSA. V was pared by 1 base and J by 9 bases, with 5 bases of the junction left unmatched. Here the CDR3 reads CASSLDPGTGPQHF. In nucleotides, the CDR3 is TGTGCCAGCAGCTTAGATCCGGGGACAGGGCCCCAGCATTTT.

The chain employs TRBV7-2 and TRBJ2-1, with 10 bases lining up with TRBD1. Germline V lookup: CDR1 SGHTA, CDR2 FQGNSA. The CDR3 consists of 16 residues. With 8 bases clipped from V and 2 bases from J, the junction kept 9 bases outside the gene matches. Written as DNA, the CDR3 is TGTGCCAGCGCATACACCGGGACAGGGGCCTACAATGAGCAGTTCTTC. This encodes CASAYTGTGAYNEQFF.

The rearrangement joins TRBV7-9 to TRBJ2-1; D is undetermined. The CDR3 covers 15 residues. Germline V gives CDR1 SEHNR, CDR2 FQNEAQ (reference sequence). V was clipped by 5 bases and J by 7 bases, with 18 bases between them. Written as DNA, the CDR3 is TGTGCCAGCAGCCCCCCAGGCATAGCTGGGAATGAGCAGTTCTTC. Translated, it gives CASSPPGIAGNEQFF.

This clone came up a few times. The identical CDR3 is also encoded by other nucleotide sequences in the sample. V is TRBV7-9 and J is TRBJ2-3, with 10 bases fitting TRBD2. The CDR3 is 16 residues long. CDR1 is SEHNR and CDR2 is FQNEAQ in the germline V gene (reference sequence). V lost 1 base and J lost 4; bases outside the gene matches: 5. The CDR3 reads CASSLGLAGAADTQYF. CDR3 DNA sequence: TGTGCCAGCAGCTTAGGTCTAGCGGGAGCGGCAGATACGCAGTATTTT. Variable domain in full (rest from reference TRBV7-9 and TRBJ2-3): DTGVSQNPRHKITKRGQNVTFRCDPISEHNRLYWYRQTLGQGPEFLTYFQNEAQLEKSRLLSDRFSAERPKGSFSTLEIQRTEQGDSAMYLCASSLGLAGAADTQYFGPGTRLTVL.

The rearrangement uses TRBV7-9 and TRBJ2-5, with TRBD2 identical over 7 bases. The V and J ends lost 5 bases and 7 bases, in that order; junction bases with no gene match: 10. The CDR3 extends over 14 amino acids. Germline loops: CDR1 SEHNR, CDR2 FQNEAQ (reference sequence). The CDR3 region has the DNA TGTGCCAGCAGCCAGACTAGCCCCTCTCTGACCCAGTACTTC. It encodes CASSQTSPSLTQYF.

The table lists this clone with a count of one. The gene calls are TRBV4-2 and TRBJ2-1; a weak D match, TRBD1 (7 bases). The V and J ends lost 0 bases and 7 bases respectively, with 13 bases between them. CDR3 size: 15 residues. Germline CDR1 reads LGHNA; CDR2 reads YNFKEQ. CDR3 in DNA: TGTGCCAGCAGCCAAGATCAGGGGGGAGAGAATGAGCAGTTCTTC. Amino acid sequence: CASSQDQGGENEQFF.

V gene TRBV30 combines with J gene TRBJ2-3; the match to TRBD2 covers 12 bases. Losses at the gene ends were 5 bases for V and 0 bases for J; bases not matched to a gene: 3. The germline gives CDR1 GTSNPN, CDR2 SVGIG (reference sequence). CDR3 length: 15 amino acids. CDR3 sequence (DNA): TGTGCCTGGGATGGACTAGCGGGGAGCACAGATACGCAGTATTTT. Translated: CAWDGLAGSTDTQYF.